This TCR beta chain was observed in a study of blood T cell repertoires in COVID-19. Germline CDR1 reads SGHRS; CDR2 reads YFSETQ. This CDR3 contains 17 residues. Unmatched junction bases numbered 11, after V lost 4 bases and J lost 0 bases. This clone appeared a single time. Measured with immunoSEQ multiplex PCR; TCRdb has only the in-frame clones, and not every one. This sample yields roughly 150,000 clones, of which over 85% are seen a single time; 15% to 20% belongs to the top ten. What was sequenced was peripheral blood. The chain uses TRBV5-1 and TRBJ1-1; 8 nucleotides agree with TRBD1. This receptor was obtained from a man aged 55-75 years with active or convalescent COVID-19. The CDR3 DNA reads TGCGCCAGCAGCCAGGGACAGGTTATGATAATGAACACTGAAGCTTTCTTT. Protein product: CASSQGQVMIMNTEAFF.